Listed below are T cell receptor beta chains from one sample, sequenced in a study of T cell responses to AZD1222 COVID-19 vaccine. The protocol was immunoSEQ multiplex PCR, while the TCRdb copy is restricted to in-frame clones and leaves out a portion. Among some 110,000 clones listed, roughly 88% were seen once. Here the sequenced sample was peripheral blood, taken on day 0 of AZD1222 vaccination. The source is an adult in good health. Both conserved end residues are part of each CDR3. A D gene is named only where the DNA matches it firmly. Clone size is stated in some rows and not others, as once, few, many or a class when expanded.

d_call,j_call,clone_size,v_call,cdr3_nt,cdr3_aa
NA,TRBJ2-6,NA,TRBV3-1/TRBV3-2,TGTGCCAGCAGCCCCAGGGTTAGCTCTGGGGCCAACGTCCTGACTTTC,CASSPRVSSGANVLTF
TRBD2,TRBJ2-4,once,TRBV6-1,TGTGCCAGCAGTGAAGACGCGGGAGGGCCCGGCAAAAACATTCAGTACTTC,CASSEDAGGPGKNIQYF
NA,TRBJ2-1,NA,TRBV6-5,TGTGCCAGCAAAGGGACCCCTTTGGGGAATGAGCAGTTCTTC,CASKGTPLGNEQFF
TRBD1,TRBJ1-4,NA,TRBV28,TGTGCCAGCAGTTTCCTCCGGGACAGGGATATAAACTTGTTTTTT,CASSFLRDRDINLFF
NA,TRBJ2-7,few,TRBV3-1/TRBV3-2,TGTGCCAGCAGCCTTCAAGGGCTCCTCGAGCAGTACTTC,CASSLQGLLEQYF
NA,TRBJ1-5,NA,TRBV21-1,TGTGCCAGCAGCAATACAGGGGTATATGACAATCAGCCCCAGCATTTT,CASSNTGVYDNQPQHF
NA,TRBJ2-3,once,TRBV6-4,TGTGCCAGCAGTGAAAGAGGGGGCACAGATACGCAGTATTTT,CASSERGGTDTQYF
NA,TRBJ1-1,NA,TRBV7-8,TGTGCCAGCTCAAGGCTACCCGGAACTGAAGCTTTCTTT,CASSRLPGTEAFF
NA,TRBJ2-3,NA,TRBV5-1,TGCGCCAGCACTCGAGATAGCACAGATACGCAGTATTTT,CASTRDSTDTQYF
NA,TRBJ2-7,NA,TRBV12-3/TRBV12-4,TGTGCCAGCAATCCGACGAGCGGCGGCGAGCAGTACTTC,CASNPTSGGEQYF
NA,TRBJ2-1,NA,TRBV6-2/TRBV6-3,TGTGCCAGCAGTCGGTGGAGGGTGGGCGAGGGCGTAAATGAGCAGTTCTTC,CASSRWRVGEGVNEQFF
NA,TRBJ2-3,once,TRBV5-1,TGCGCCAGCAGTTGGGGGGCAAGATCAGATACGCAGTATTTT,CASSWGARSDTQYF
NA,TRBJ1-5,NA,TRBV11-2,TGTGCCAGCAGCCGACCTCAGGGAGCCCAGCCCCAGCATTTT,CASSRPQGAQPQHF
NA,TRBJ2-3,NA,TRBV7-9,TGTGCCAGCAGCTATACAGGAGATACGCAGTATTTT,CASSYTGDTQYF
NA,TRBJ2-2,NA,TRBV5-1,TGCGCCAGCAGGCTGACTATGAACACCGGGGAGCTGTTTTTT,CASRLTMNTGELFF
NA,TRBJ1-1,once,TRBV5-1,TGCGCCAGCAGCTTGTCGGGAGGGCCGAACACTGAAGCTTTCTTT,CASSLSGGPNTEAFF
TRBD2,TRBJ2-3,NA,TRBV3-1/TRBV3-2,TGTGCCAGCAGCCAAGTAAGACTAGCGGGGGCCCCACCTGATTTT,CASSQVRLAGAPPDF
TRBD2,TRBJ2-3,NA,TRBV7-3,TGTGCCAGCAGCTTAGTCCTAGCGGGGGGGCGAGATACGCAGTATTTT,CASSLVLAGGRDTQYF
TRBD1,TRBJ2-1,NA,TRBV5-5,TGTGCCAGCAGCACCGACGGGACAGCCTACAATGAGCAGTTCTTC,CASSTDGTAYNEQFF
NA,TRBJ2-5,NA,TRBV18,TGTGCCAGCTGCATTGGGCTCCAAGAGACCCAGTACTTC,CASCIGLQETQYF
NA,TRBJ1-5,few,TRBV24-1,TGTGCCACCAGTGATCCCCGAAGGAGCAATCAGCCCCAGCATTTT,CATSDPRRSNQPQHF
NA,TRBJ1-1,NA,TRBV6-5,TGTGCCAGTAGAGATCTCGACAGGCAGAACACTGAAGCTTTCTTT,CASRDLDRQNTEAFF
NA,TRBJ2-1,once,TRBV27,TGTGCCAGCACCACAATTGGTGGTGGGAGTGGGAATGGAAGGGGTGAGCAGTTCTTC,CASTTIGGGSGNGRGEQFF
NA,TRBJ2-5,NA,TRBV6-5,TGTGCCAGCACCCGAGGGGGAGGGTCGGAGACCCAGTACTTC,CASTRGGGSETQYF
TRBD1,TRBJ2-5,NA,TRBV10-2,TGCGCCAGCAGTGATCAATTGGGACAGGGGCAAGAGACCCAGTACTTC,CASSDQLGQGQETQYF
NA,TRBJ1-1,NA,TRBV25-1,TGTGCCAGCAGCAGGGCAACGGGAGCTTTCTTT,CASSRATGAFF
TRBD1,TRBJ1-6,NA,TRBV18,TGTGCCAGCTCTGCCTTGGACAGGGCGGATTCACCCCTCCACTTT,CASSALDRADSPLHF
NA,TRBJ2-7,NA,TRBV2,TGTGCCAGCAGTGTTGCCGCCTACGAGCAGTACTTC,CASSVAAYEQYF
TRBD1,TRBJ2-5,NA,TRBV27,TGTGCCAGCAGTCCCACAGGGGTGGTAGAGACCCAGTACTTC,CASSPTGVVETQYF
NA,TRBJ1-6,NA,TRBV7-9,TGTGCCAGCAGCTTAGGCCGGGGCCCCCTGCACTTT,CASSLGRGPLHF
NA,TRBJ2-1,NA,TRBV29-1,TGCAGCGCCTTTGGGACACCGCAATCCTCCTCCTACAATGAGCAGTTCTTC,CSAFGTPQSSSYNEQFF
NA,TRBJ1-5,NA,TRBV7-9,TGTGCCAGCAGCTTCGGGGGGCACGCCCAGCATTTT,CASSFGGHAQHF
TRBD1,TRBJ2-2,few,TRBV4-2,TGTGCCAGCAGCCAAGGACAGGGGGACACCGGGGAGCTGTTTTTT,CASSQGQGDTGELFF
TRBD1,TRBJ2-3,NA,TRBV18,TGTGCCAGCTCACCACAAGGGACAGGGTCCACAGATACGCAGTATTTT,CASSPQGTGSTDTQYF
NA,TRBJ1-1,NA,TRBV27,TGTGCCAGCACCTCCCTCCGGGGCAAAACCTTGAACACTGAAGCTTTCTTT,CASTSLRGKTLNTEAFF
TRBD1,TRBJ1-2,NA,TRBV11-2,TGTGCCAGCAGCTCCGGAGAGACAGGGAGGGGCTACACCTTC,CASSSGETGRGYTF
NA,TRBJ1-1,NA,TRBV27,TGTGCCAGCAGGATCACACAGGGTGTAAACACTGAAGCTTTCTTT,CASRITQGVNTEAFF
NA,TRBJ2-7,NA,TRBV11-2,TGTGCCAGCAGCTTAGACAGGTTTCCCGAGCAGTACTTC,CASSLDRFPEQYF
TRBD1,TRBJ2-2,NA,TRBV7-3,TGTGCCAGCAGCTTGACAGGGGGCAACACCGGGGAGCTGTTTTTT,CASSLTGGNTGELFF
NA,TRBJ2-7,NA,TRBV20-1,TGCAGTGCTAGACAGGGATACGAGCAGTACTTC,CSARQGYEQYF
NA,TRBJ1-2,NA,TRBV11-2,TGTCAGGACGGCGCAGGGACCTTC,CQDGAGTF
TRBD1,TRBJ2-5,NA,TRBV9,TGTGCCAGCAGCGATGAAGACAGGGGAGAGACCCAGTACTTC,CASSDEDRGETQYF
NA,TRBJ1-5,NA,TRBV3-1/TRBV3-2,TGTGCCAGCAGCCTCTCAGGGTCGGTCAATCAGCCCCAGCATTTT,CASSLSGSVNQPQHF
NA,TRBJ2-7,few,TRBV4-2,TGTGCCAGCAGCCAAGGGCCGGGGAGTCCGACCTACGAGCAGTACTTC,CASSQGPGSPTYEQYF
TRBD1,TRBJ1-5,NA,TRBV2,TGTGCCAGCAGGAGGGACAGGGTGAGCAATCAGCCCCAGCATTTT,CASRRDRVSNQPQHF
TRBD1,TRBJ1-5,few,TRBV15,TGTGCCACCAGCAGACCACCAGACAGGGCCCCTCAGCCCCAGCATTTT,CATSRPPDRAPQPQHF
TRBD1,TRBJ1-2,NA,TRBV9,TGTGCCAGCAGCCCGGACAGGAACTATGGCTACACCTTC,CASSPDRNYGYTF